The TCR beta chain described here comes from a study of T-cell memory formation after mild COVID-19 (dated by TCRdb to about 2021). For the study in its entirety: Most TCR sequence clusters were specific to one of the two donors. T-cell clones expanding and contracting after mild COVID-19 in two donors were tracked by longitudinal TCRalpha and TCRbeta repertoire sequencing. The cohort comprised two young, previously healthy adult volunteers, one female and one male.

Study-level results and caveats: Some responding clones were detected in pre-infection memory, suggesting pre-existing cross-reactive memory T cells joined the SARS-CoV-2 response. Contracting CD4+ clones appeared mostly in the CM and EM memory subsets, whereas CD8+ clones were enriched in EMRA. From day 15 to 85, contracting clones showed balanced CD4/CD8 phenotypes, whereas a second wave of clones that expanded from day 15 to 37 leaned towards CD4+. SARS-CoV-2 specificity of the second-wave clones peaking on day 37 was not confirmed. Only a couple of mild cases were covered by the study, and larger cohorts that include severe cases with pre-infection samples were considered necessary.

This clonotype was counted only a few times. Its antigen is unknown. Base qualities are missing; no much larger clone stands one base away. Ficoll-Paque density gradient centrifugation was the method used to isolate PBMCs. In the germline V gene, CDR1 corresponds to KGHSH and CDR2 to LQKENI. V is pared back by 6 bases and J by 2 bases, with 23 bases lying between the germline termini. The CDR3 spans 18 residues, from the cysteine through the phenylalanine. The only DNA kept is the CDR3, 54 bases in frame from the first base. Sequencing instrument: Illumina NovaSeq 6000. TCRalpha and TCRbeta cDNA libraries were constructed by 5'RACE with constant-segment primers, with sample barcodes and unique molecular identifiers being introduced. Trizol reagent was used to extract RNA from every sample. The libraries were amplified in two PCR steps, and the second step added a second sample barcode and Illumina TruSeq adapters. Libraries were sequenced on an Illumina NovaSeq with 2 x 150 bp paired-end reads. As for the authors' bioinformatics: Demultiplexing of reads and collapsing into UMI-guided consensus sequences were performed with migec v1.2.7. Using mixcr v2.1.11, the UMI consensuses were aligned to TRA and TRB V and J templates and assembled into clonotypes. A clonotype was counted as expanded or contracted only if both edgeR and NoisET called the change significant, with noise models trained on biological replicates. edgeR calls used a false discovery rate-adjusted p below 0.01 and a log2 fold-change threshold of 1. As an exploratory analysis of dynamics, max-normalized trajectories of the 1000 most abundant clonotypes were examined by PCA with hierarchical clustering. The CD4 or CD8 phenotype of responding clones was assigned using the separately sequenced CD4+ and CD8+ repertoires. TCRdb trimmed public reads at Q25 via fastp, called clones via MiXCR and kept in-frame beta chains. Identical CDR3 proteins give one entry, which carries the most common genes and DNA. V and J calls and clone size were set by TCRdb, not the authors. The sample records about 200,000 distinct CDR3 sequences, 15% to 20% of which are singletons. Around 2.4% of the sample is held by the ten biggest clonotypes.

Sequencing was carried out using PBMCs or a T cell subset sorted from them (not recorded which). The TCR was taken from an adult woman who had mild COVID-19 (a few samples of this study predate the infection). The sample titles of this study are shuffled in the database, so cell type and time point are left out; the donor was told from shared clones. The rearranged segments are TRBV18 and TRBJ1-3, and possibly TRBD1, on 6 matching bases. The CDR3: CASSPGAYRTPPGNTIYF. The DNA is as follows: TGTGCCAGCTCTCCAGGGGCCTACAGGACCCCACCTGGAAACACCATATATTTT.